This T cell receptor (beta chain) was documented in a study of patients and donors after allogeneic stem cell transplantation. This clonotype was recorded only once. TCRdb reanalysed the RT-PCR reads using MiXCR and keeps one entry per CDR3 protein. The table records about a million distinct CDR3 sequences, approximately 19% of them present only once. This CDR3 is 15 amino acids long. Germline V gene lookup returns CDR1 MNHNS and CDR2 SASEGT. Trimming cost V 4 bases and J 5 bases, with 17 bases left between them. The material sequenced was blood, either unsorted or a sorted T cell fraction (not recorded which). This clonotype was obtained from a human donor who was either an allogeneic HSCT recipient or a stem cell or donor lymphocyte infusion donor (not recorded which). It is not recorded whose cells these are; they may come from a transplant donor. The chain combines TRBV6-1 with TRBJ2-5, with a tentative D call TRBD2 (6 bases). CDR3 nucleotides: TGTGCCAGCAGTGTCCCCGTCGGGGGAGGCGAGACCCAGTACTTC. Amino acid sequence: CASSVPVGGGETQYF.